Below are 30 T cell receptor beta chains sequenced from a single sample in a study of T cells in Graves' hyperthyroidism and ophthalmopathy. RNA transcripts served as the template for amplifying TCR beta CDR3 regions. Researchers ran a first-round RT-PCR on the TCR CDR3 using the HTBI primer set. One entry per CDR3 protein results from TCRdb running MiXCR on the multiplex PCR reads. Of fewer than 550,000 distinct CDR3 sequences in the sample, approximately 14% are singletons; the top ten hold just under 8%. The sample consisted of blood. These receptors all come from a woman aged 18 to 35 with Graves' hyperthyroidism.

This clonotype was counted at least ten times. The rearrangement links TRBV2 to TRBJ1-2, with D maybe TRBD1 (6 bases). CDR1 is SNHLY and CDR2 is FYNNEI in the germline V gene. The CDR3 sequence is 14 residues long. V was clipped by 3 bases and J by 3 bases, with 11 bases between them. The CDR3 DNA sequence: TGTGCCAGCAGTGACCGGGGGCGAGACTATGGCTACACCTTC. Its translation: CASSDRGRDYGYTF. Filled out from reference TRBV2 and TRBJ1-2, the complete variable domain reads EPEVTQTPSHQVTQMGQEVILRCVPISNHLYFYWYRQILGQKVEFLVSFYNNEISEKSEIFDDQFSVERPDGSNFTLKIRSTKLEDSAMYFCASSDRGRDYGYTFGSGTRLTVV.

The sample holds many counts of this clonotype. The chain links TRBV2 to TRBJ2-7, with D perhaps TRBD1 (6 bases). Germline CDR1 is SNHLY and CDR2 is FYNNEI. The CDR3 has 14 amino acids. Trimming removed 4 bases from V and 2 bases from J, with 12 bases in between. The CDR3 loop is CASSGQASTYEQYF. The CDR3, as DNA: TGTGCCAGCAGTGGACAGGCTAGCACCTACGAGCAGTACTTC.

CDR3 loop: CASRTTGIQPQHF. DNA of the CDR3: TGTGCCAGTAGGACGACAGGGATTCAGCCCCAGCATTTT. This chain joins TRBV19 and TRBJ1-5; 7 nucleotides line up with TRBD1. Trimming cost V 6 bases and J 6 bases; bases outside gene matches: 5. The CDR3 extends over 13 amino acids. CDR1 is LNHDA, CDR2 SQIVND, per germline (reference sequence).

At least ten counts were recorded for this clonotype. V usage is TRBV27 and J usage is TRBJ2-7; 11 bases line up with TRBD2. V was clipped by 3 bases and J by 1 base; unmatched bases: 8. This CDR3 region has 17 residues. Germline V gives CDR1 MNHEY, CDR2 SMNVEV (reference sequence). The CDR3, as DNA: TGTGCCAGCAGTTTCTCCGCCCTAGCGGGGGGTTCCTACGAGCAGTACTTC. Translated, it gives CASSFSALAGGSYEQYF.

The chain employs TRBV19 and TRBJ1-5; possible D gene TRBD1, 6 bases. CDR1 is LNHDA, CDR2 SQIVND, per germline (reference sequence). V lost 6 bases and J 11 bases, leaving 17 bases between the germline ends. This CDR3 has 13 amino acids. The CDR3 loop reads CASSPGHLRAQHF. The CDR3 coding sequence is TGTGCCAGTAGCCCGGGACACCTGCGGGCCCAGCATTTT.

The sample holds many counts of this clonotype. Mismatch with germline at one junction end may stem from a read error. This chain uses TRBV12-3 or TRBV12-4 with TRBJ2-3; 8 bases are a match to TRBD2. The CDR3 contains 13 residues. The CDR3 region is CASAGGATDAQYF. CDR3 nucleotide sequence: TGTGCCAGCGCGGGGGGTGCCACAGATGCGCAGTATTTT.

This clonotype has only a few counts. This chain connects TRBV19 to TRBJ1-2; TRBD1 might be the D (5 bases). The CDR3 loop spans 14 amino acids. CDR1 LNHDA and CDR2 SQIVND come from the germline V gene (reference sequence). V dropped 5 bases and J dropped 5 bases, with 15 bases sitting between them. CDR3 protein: CASSFSEGAYGYTF. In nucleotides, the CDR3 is TGTGCCAGTAGTTTCTCGGAAGGGGCGTATGGCTACACCTTC. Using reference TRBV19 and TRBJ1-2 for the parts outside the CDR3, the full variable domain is DGGITQSPKYLFRKEGQNVTLSCEQNLNHDAMYWYRQDPGQGLRLIYYSQIVNDFQKGDIAEGYSVSREKKESFPLTVTSAQKNPTAFYLCASSFSEGAYGYTFGSGTRLTVV.

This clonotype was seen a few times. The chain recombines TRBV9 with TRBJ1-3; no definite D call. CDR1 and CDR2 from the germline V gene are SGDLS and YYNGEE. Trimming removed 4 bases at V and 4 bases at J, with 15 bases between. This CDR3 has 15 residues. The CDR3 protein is CASSTPGSLGNTIYF. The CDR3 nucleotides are TGTGCCAGCAGCACCCCCGGATCACTCGGAAACACCATATATTTT. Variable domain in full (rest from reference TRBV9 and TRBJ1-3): DSGVTQTPKHLITATGQRVTLRCSPRSGDLSVYWYQQSLDQGLQFLIQYYNGEERAKGNILERFSAQQFPDLHSELNLSSLELGDSALYFCASSTPGSLGNTIYFGEGSWLTVV.

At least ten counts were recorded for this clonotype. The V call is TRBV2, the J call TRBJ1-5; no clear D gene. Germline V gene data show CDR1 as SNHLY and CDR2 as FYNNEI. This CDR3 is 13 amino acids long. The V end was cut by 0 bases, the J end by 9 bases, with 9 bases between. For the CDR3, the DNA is TGTGCCAGCAGTGAAGCGCTCGCAGGGCCCCAGCATTTT. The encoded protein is CASSEALAGPQHF.

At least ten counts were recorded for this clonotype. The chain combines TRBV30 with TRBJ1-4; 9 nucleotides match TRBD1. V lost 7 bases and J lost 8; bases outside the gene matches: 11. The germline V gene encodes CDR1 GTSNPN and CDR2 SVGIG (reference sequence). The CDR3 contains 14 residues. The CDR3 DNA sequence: TGTGCCTCCGACAGGGGGGGGATGAAAGAAAAACTGTTTTTT. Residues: CASDRGGMKEKLFF.

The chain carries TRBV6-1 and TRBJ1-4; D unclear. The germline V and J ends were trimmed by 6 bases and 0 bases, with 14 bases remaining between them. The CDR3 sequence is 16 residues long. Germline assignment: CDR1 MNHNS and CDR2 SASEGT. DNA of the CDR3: TGTGCCAGCAGCCCCCCAGGACGGCCAACTAATGAAAAACTGTTTTTT. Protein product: CASSPPGRPTNEKLFF.

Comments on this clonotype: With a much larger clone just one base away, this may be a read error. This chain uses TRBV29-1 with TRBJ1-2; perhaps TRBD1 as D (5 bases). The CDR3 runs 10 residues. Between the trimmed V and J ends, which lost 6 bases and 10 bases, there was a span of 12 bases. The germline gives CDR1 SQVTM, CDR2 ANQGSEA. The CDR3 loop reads CSVGTGDYTF. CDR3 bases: TGCAGCGTGGGGACCGGCGACTACACCTTC.

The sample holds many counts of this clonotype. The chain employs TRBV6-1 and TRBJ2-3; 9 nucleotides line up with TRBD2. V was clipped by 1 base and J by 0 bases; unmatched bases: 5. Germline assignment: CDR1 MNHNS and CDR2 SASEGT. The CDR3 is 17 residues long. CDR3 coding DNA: TGTGCCAGCAGTGAAGGTCGACTAGCGGCTAGCACAGATACGCAGTATTTT. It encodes CASSEGRLAASTDTQYF.

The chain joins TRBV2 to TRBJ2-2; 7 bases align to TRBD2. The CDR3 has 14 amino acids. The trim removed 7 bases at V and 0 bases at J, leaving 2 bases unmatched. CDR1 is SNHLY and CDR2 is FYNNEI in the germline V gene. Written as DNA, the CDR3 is TGTGCCAGCATTGCGGGAGCGAACACCGGGGAGCTGTTTTTT. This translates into CASIAGANTGELFF.

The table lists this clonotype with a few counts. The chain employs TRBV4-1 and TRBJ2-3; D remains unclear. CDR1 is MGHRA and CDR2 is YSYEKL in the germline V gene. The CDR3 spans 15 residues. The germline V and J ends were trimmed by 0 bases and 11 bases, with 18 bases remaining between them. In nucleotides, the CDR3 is TGCGCCAGCAGCCAAGATTTGGGTTGGGCATCCTGGCAGTATTTT. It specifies CASSQDLGWASWQYF.

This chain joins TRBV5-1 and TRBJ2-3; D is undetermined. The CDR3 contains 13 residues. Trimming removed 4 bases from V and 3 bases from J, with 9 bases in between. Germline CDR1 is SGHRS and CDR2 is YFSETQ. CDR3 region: CASSPPTTDTQYF. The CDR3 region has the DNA TGCGCCAGCAGCCCCCCAACGACAGATACGCAGTATTTT.

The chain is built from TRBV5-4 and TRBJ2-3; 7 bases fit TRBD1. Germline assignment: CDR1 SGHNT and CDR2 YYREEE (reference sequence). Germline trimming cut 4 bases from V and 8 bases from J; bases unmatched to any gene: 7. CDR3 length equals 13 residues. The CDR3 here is CASSTGTETTQYF. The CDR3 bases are TGTGCCAGCAGCACTGGGACAGAGACTACGCAGTATTTT. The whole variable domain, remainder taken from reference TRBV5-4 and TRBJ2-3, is ETGVTQSPTHLIKTRGQQVTLRCSSQSGHNTVSWYQQALGQGPQFIFQYYREEENGRGNFPPRFSGLQFPNYSSELNVNALELDDSALYLCASSTGTETTQYFGPGTRLTVL.

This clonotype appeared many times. The CDR3: CASSVGGGLAIEETQYF. In nucleotides, the CDR3 is TGTGCCAGCAGTGTAGGAGGGGGACTAGCGATTGAAGAGACCCAGTACTTC. The V call is TRBV28, the J call TRBJ2-5; 10 bases are shared with TRBD2. Germline V gene data show CDR1 as MDHEN and CDR2 as SYDVKM. With 5 bases clipped from V and 3 bases from J, the junction kept 12 bases outside the gene matches. The CDR3 is made up of 17 amino acids.

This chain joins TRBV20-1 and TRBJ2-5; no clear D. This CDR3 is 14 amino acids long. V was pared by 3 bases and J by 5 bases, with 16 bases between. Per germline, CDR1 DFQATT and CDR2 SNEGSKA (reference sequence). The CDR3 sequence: CSASPSPRTETQYF. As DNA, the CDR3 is TGCAGTGCTAGTCCCTCGCCAAGGACGGAGACCCAGTACTTC.

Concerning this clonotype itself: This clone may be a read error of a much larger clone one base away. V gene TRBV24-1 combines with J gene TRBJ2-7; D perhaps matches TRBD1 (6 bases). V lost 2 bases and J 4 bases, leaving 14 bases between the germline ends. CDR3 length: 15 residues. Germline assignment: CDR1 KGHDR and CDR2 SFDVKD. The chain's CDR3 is CATSDSNRAPYEQYF. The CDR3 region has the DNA TGTGCCACCAGTGATTCGAACAGGGCGCCATACGAGCAGTACTTC.

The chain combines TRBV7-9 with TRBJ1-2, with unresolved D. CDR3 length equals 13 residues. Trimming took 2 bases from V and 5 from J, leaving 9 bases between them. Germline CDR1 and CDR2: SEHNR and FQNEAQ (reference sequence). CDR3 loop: CASSLMGRYGYTF. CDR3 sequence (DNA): TGTGCCAGCAGCTTAATGGGGAGATATGGCTACACCTTC.

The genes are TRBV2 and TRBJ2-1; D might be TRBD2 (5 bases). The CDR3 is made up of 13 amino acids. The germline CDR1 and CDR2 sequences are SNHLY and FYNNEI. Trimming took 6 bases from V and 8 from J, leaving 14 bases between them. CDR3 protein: CASSSTPGDEQFF. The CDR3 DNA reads TGTGCCAGCAGCAGCACCCCCGGGGATGAGCAGTTCTTC.

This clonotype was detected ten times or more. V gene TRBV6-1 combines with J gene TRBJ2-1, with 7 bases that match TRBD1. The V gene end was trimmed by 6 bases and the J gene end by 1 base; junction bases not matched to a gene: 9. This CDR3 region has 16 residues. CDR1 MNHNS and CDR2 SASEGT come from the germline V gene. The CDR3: CASRGYQGVSYNEQFF. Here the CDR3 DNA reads TGTGCCAGCAGAGGATATCAGGGGGTTTCCTACAATGAGCAGTTCTTC.

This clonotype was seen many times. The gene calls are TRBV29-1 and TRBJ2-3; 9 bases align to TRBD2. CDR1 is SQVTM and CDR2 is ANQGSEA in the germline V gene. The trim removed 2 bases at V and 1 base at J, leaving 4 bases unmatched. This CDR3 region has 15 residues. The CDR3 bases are TGCAGCGTTGAACTGGCGGGGGGGCGCACAGATACGCAGTATTTT. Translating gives CSVELAGGRTDTQYF.

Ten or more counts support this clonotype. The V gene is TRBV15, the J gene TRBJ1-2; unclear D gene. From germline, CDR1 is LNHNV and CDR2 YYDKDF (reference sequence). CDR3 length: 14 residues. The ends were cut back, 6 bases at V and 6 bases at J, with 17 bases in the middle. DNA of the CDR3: TGTGCCACCAGTCTGGAACGTCTTGTAGATGGCTACACCTTC. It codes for CATSLERLVDGYTF.

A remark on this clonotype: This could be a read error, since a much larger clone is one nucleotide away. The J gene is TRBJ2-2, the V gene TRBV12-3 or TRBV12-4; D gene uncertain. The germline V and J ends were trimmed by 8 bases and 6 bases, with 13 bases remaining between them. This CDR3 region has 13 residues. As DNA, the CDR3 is TGTGCCAGCCGCCCTGTGGGGTCCGGGGAGCTGTTTTTT. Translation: CASRPVGSGELFF.

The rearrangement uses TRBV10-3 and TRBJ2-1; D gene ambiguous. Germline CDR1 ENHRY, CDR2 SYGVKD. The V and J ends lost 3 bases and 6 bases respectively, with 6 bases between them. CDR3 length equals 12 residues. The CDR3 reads CAISELVNEQFF. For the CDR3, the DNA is TGTGCCATCAGTGAATTAGTCAATGAGCAGTTCTTC.

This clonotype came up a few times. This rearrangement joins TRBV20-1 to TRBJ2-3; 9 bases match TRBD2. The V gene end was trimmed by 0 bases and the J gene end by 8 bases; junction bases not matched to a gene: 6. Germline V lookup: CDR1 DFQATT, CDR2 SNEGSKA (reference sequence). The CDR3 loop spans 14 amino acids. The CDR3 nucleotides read TGCAGTGCTAGAGATCTAGCGGGATACGGTACGCAGTATTTT. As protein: CSARDLAGYGTQYF.

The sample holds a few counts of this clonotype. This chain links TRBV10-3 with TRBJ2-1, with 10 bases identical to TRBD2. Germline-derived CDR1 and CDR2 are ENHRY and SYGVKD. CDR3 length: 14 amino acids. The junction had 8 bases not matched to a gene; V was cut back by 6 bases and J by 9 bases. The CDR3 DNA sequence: TGTGCCATCAGAGGACTAGCGGAGAGGGGTGAGCAGTTCTTC. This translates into CAIRGLAERGEQFF.

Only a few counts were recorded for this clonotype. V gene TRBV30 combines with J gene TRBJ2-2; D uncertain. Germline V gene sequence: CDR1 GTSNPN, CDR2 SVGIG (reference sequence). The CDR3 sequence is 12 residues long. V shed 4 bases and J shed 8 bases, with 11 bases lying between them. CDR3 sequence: CAWKQALGELFF. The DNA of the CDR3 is TGTGCCTGGAAGCAGGCTCTAGGGGAGCTGTTTTTT. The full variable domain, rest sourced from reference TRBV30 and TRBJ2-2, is SQTIHQWPATLVQPVGSPLSLECTVEGTSNPNLYWYRQAAGRGLQLLFYSVGIGQISSEVPQNLSASRPQDRQFILSSKKLLLSDSGFYLCAWKQALGELFFGEGSRLTVL.